Following are 27 T cell receptor beta chains from one sample sequenced in a study of blood T cell repertoires in COVID-19. Here immunoSEQ multiplex PCR was the method, and the copy in TCRdb shows in-frame clones only, minus some. The repertoire includes roughly 140,000 clones, about three quarters of them detected once, and less than 2.5% sits in the top ten. Sequenced sample: peripheral blood. All receptors come from a woman aged 60-75 years with acute or convalescent COVID-19.

This clone appeared a few times. J is TRBJ2-7 and V is TRBV13; 10 nucleotides align to TRBD2. V dropped 5 bases and J dropped 2; count of bases not matched to a gene: 6. The CDR3 has 15 amino acids. Germline loops: CDR1 PRHDT, CDR2 FYEKMQ (reference sequence). The DNA of the CDR3 is TGTGCCAGCAGCCTACGGACTAGCGGCCCCTACGAGCAGTACTTC. It specifies CASSLRTSGPYEQYF.

The rearrangement uses TRBV9 and TRBJ1-1; 7 bases match TRBD1. Germline trimming cut 0 bases from V and 7 bases from J; bases unmatched to any gene: 9. The germline gives CDR1 SGDLS, CDR2 YYNGEE. There are 15 residues in the CDR3. DNA of the CDR3: TGTGCCAGCAGCGTAGAACCAGGGGGAGGTGGTGAAGCTTTCTTT. Protein product: CASSVEPGGGGEAFF.

This rearrangement joins TRBV29-1 to TRBJ2-3; perhaps TRBD2 as D (5 bases). The germline V gene encodes CDR1 SQVTM and CDR2 ANQGSEA. V was trimmed by 5 bases and J by 0 bases, leaving 9 bases between them. The CDR3 sequence is 13 residues long. CDR3 in DNA: TGCAGCGTTATGGGAGTTAGCACAGATACGCAGTATTTT. Its translation is CSVMGVSTDTQYF.

The chain couples TRBV29-1 to TRBJ1-2; a weak D match, TRBD1 (6 bases). V lost 4 bases to trimming and J lost 8 bases, with 26 bases between them. The CDR3 contains 16 residues. The germline V gene encodes CDR1 SQVTM and CDR2 ANQGSEA. CDR3: CSVGPPPTGHKDGYTF. As DNA, the CDR3 is TGCAGCGTTGGTCCGCCTCCAACGGGACACAAAGACGGCTACACCTTC.

The chain links TRBV4-1 to TRBJ2-1, with 10 positions matching TRBD2. Unmatched junction bases numbered 6, after V lost 4 bases and J lost 3 bases. Looked up from germline, CDR1 is MGHRA and CDR2 is YSYEKL. The CDR3 is 16 residues long. The CDR3 sequence is CASSPDWTSGYNEQFF. The CDR3 DNA reads TGCGCCAGCAGCCCTGATTGGACTAGCGGCTACAATGAGCAGTTCTTC.

The chain couples TRBV28 to TRBJ1-6, with D unclear. Trimming took 2 bases from V and 0 from J, leaving 11 bases between them. The CDR3 length is 17 residues. Per the germline V gene, CDR1 is MDHEN and CDR2 is SYDVKM. The CDR3 DNA sequence: TGTGCCAGCAGTTTAGTTGGGAGCTACTCCTATAATTCACCCCTCCACTTT. Translation gives CASSLVGSYSYNSPLHF. Together with reference TRBV28 and TRBJ1-6, the CDR3 gives the full variable domain: DVKVTQSSRYLVKRTGEKVFLECVQDMDHENMFWYRQDPGLGLRLIYFSYDVKMKEKGDIPEGYSVSREKKERFSLILESASTNQTSMYLCASSLVGSYSYNSPLHFGNGTRLTVT.

This chain uses TRBV5-1 with TRBJ2-1; 7 bases agree with TRBD2. Germline lookup yields CDR1 SGHRS and CDR2 YFSETQ. The V gene end was trimmed by 0 bases and the J gene end by 9 bases; junction bases not matched to a gene: 12. The CDR3 is 16 residues long. In DNA, the CDR3 is TGCGCCAGCAGCTTGGATTCGGGACTAAATGGAGGTGAGCAGTTCTTC. It yields the protein CASSLDSGLNGGEQFF. Together with reference TRBV5-1 and TRBJ2-1, the CDR3 gives the full variable domain: KAGVTQTPRYLIKTRGQQVTLSCSPISGHRSVSWYQQTPGQGLQFLFEYFSETQRNKGNFPGRFSGRQFSNSRSEMNVSTLELGDSALYLCASSLDSGLNGGEQFFGPGTRLTVL.

This clone was counted a single time. The chain uses TRBV11-2 and TRBJ2-1; 7 bases match TRBD1. Germline assignment: CDR1 SGHAT and CDR2 FQNNGV. The ends lost 4 bases at V and 4 bases at J; junction bases unmatched: 10. CDR3 size: 16 residues. In DNA form, the CDR3 reads TGTGCCAGCAGCTCCTACAGGGGACGGAGATACAATGAGCAGTTCTTC. Protein product: CASSSYRGRRYNEQFF. Supplemented by reference TRBV11-2 and TRBJ2-1, the full variable domain reads EAGVAQSPRYKIIEKRQSVAFWCNPISGHATLYWYQQILGQGPKLLIQFQNNGVVDDSQLPKDRFSAERLKGVDSTLKIQPAKLEDSAVYLCASSSYRGRRYNEQFFGPGTRLTVL.

The chain employs TRBV5-1 and TRBJ2-3, with 7 bases aligning to TRBD1. The CDR3 has 19 amino acids. The junction had 22 bases not matched to a gene; V was cut back by 7 bases and J by 2 bases. In germline, CDR1 is SGHRS, CDR2 YFSETQ. The CDR3 here is CASSVLQQGRGLDTDTQYF. The CDR3 DNA reads as TGCGCCAGCTCAGTGCTGCAACAGGGAAGGGGGCTCGACACAGATACGCAGTATTTT.

The V gene is TRBV19, the J gene TRBJ1-1; 8 bases are shared with TRBD1. The V and J ends lost 6 bases and 5 bases, in that order; junction bases with no gene match: 17. CDR1 is LNHDA, CDR2 SQIVND, per germline (reference sequence). The CDR3 runs to 17 residues. The DNA for the CDR3 is TGTGCCAGTAGCTTATTCTTTAGCAGGGGGCTAGGGACTGAAGCTTTCTTT. Amino acid sequence: CASSLFFSRGLGTEAFF.

The chain is built from TRBV10-1 and TRBJ1-1; the match to TRBD1 covers 8 bases. The CDR3 covers 17 residues. CDR1 and CDR2 from the germline V gene are WNHNN and SYGVQD (reference sequence). V shed 6 bases, J shed 1 base, and the junction held 13 bases outside the gene matches. The chain's CDR3 is CASSHTIRGPWNTEAFF. The DNA for the CDR3 is TGCGCCAGCAGCCATACTATCAGGGGGCCCTGGAACACTGAAGCTTTCTTT.

This sequence joins TRBV14 and TRBJ2-1; D ambiguous. The V end was cut by 4 bases, the J end by 5 bases, with 12 bases between. CDR3 length: 14 amino acids. The germline CDR1 and CDR2 sequences are SGHDN and FVKESK. CDR3 residues: CASSPKTGNNEQFF. CDR3 in DNA: TGTGCCAGCAGCCCAAAGACTGGAAACAATGAGCAGTTCTTC.

This sequence joins TRBV10-3 and TRBJ1-1, with D hard to call. This CDR3 contains 17 residues. The V gene's germline CDR1 is ENHRY and CDR2 SYGVKD. Trimming took 6 bases from V and 5 from J, leaving 25 bases between them. Written as DNA, the CDR3 is TGTGCCATCAGGGGTGGACTAACTGTCGGGGATAGGACTGAAGCTTTCTTT. It yields the protein CAIRGGLTVGDRTEAFF.

The rearrangement joins TRBV27 to TRBJ2-7; the match to TRBD1 covers 8 bases. From germline, CDR1 is MNHEY and CDR2 SMNVEV (reference sequence). Trimming cost V 5 bases and J 2 bases; bases outside gene matches: 8. The CDR3 consists of 15 residues. The CDR3 is CASSIGTGLPYEQYF. The CDR3 DNA reads TGTGCCAGCAGTATAGGGACAGGCCTTCCCTACGAGCAGTACTTC.

V gene TRBV28 combines with J gene TRBJ2-1, with a weak D call TRBD2 (5 bases). This CDR3 has 12 residues. Trimming cost V 4 bases and J 10 bases, with 11 bases left between them. The germline V gene has CDR1 MDHEN and CDR2 SYDVKM. CDR3 in DNA: TGTGCCAGCAGTTACCCCCGCGGGGAGCAGTTCTTC. As protein: CASSYPRGEQFF.

The V and J genes are TRBV28 and TRBJ1-2, with D possibly TRBD1 on 6 matching bases. Germline assignment: CDR1 MDHEN and CDR2 SYDVKM. Deletions cut 2 bases from V and 4 bases from J, with 14 bases between. This CDR3 spans 15 amino acids. The CDR3 coding sequence is TGTGCCAGCAGTTTAATTGCAGGGGTTGGCTATGGCTACACCTTC. This translates into CASSLIAGVGYGYTF.

CDR3 in amino acids: CASTSSGPSYEQYF. CDR3 DNA: TGTGCCAGCACGTCGAGCGGGCCTTCCTACGAGCAGTACTTC. V gene TRBV28 combines with J gene TRBJ2-7, with D possibly matching TRBD2 (6 bases). V shed 7 bases and J shed 1 base, with 14 bases lying between them. The V gene's germline CDR1 is MDHEN and CDR2 SYDVKM. The CDR3 is 14 residues long. The full variable domain, its missing parts supplied by reference TRBV28 and TRBJ2-7, is DVKVTQSSRYLVKRTGEKVFLECVQDMDHENMFWYRQDPGLGLRLIYFSYDVKMKEKGDIPEGYSVSREKKERFSLILESASTNQTSMYLCASTSSGPSYEQYFGPGTRLTVT.

The rearrangement links TRBV9 to TRBJ2-1; 11 nucleotides agree with TRBD1. The V gene's germline CDR1 is SGDLS and CDR2 YYNGEE. V shed 2 bases and J 9 bases; nucleotides not matched to a gene: 4. This CDR3 has 14 residues. Here the CDR3 reads CASSVDRGRGEQFF. CDR3 in DNA: TGTGCCAGCAGCGTGGACAGGGGGCGCGGTGAGCAGTTCTTC.

The chain links TRBV11-1 to TRBJ2-3; unclear D gene. V was clipped by 3 bases and J by 2 bases, with 9 bases between them. This CDR3 is 14 amino acids long. Germline CDR1 reads SGHAT; CDR2 reads FQDESV (reference sequence). The CDR3 DNA is TGTGCCAGCAGCTTTTGGAGTGCCACAGATACGCAGTATTTT. Its translation: CASSFWSATDTQYF.

This clone has a handful of counts. The chain links TRBV5-1 to TRBJ2-1; D is perhaps TRBD2 (6 bases). Germline values: CDR1 SGHRS, CDR2 YFSETQ. The CDR3 runs 14 residues. Trimming cost V 4 bases and J 7 bases, with 15 bases left between them. The CDR3 region has the DNA TGCGCCAGCAGCGTGGGACTGGCTAGTAATGAGCAGTTCTTC. Translation gives CASSVGLASNEQFF.

This chain connects TRBV7-9 to TRBJ2-7; perhaps TRBD1 as D (5 bases). V lost 5 bases and J 3 bases, leaving 11 bases between the germline ends. CDR3 length: 13 amino acids. Germline assignment: CDR1 SEHNR and CDR2 FQNEAQ (reference sequence). DNA of the CDR3: TGTGCCAGCAGCCCTGGGCAGGGCTACGAGCAGTACTTC. Residues: CASSPGQGYEQYF.

The CDR3, as DNA: TGTGCCAGCAGCTTCGATCGGCTAGCGGGAGGGCGGGGCACAGATACGCAGTATTTT. Amino acids: CASSFDRLAGGRGTDTQYF. The chain employs TRBV7-8 and TRBJ2-3; 12 bases are a match to TRBD2. Germline-derived CDR1 and CDR2 are SGHVS and FQNEAQ. The CDR3 is 19 residues long. V lost 3 bases to trimming and J lost 1 base; unmatched junction nucleotides: 11.

This chain uses TRBV4-2 with TRBJ2-2; 10 nucleotides agree with TRBD2. The V and J ends lost 3 bases and 2 bases, in that order; junction bases with no gene match: 3. CDR1 and CDR2 from the germline V gene are LGHNA and YNFKEQ. The CDR3 length is 16 residues. CDR3 in amino acids: CASSHLLAGNTGELFF. DNA for the CDR3: TGTGCCAGCAGCCATTTACTAGCGGGAAACACCGGGGAGCTGTTTTTT.

V and J are TRBV12-3 or TRBV12-4 and TRBJ2-7; D perhaps matches TRBD1 (5 bases). This CDR3 region has 12 residues. Trimming shortened V by 6 bases and J by 2 bases, and 8 bases separated the two germline ends. The CDR3 nucleotides read TGTGCCAGCAGCCCCAGGGCCTACGAGCAGTACTTC. This gives the protein CASSPRAYEQYF.

The chain joins TRBV7-3 to TRBJ1-1, with D possibly matching TRBD1 (6 bases). From germline, CDR1 is SGHTA and CDR2 FQGTGA. The CDR3 sequence is 16 residues long. Deletions cut 5 bases from V and 4 bases from J, with 20 bases between. CDR3 DNA: TGTGCCAGCAGCCCTAGGGGCAGGGGCGAGTCCACTGAAGCTTTCTTT. Its translation is CASSPRGRGESTEAFF.

This clone was recorded a few times. This chain uses TRBV28 with TRBJ1-4; weak D call: TRBD1 (5 bases). V lost 7 bases, J lost 4 bases, and 13 bases lay in between. CDR3 length equals 14 residues. The germline CDR1 and CDR2 sequences are MDHEN and SYDVKM. CDR3 sequence: CASKSGARNEKLFF. In nucleotides, the CDR3 is TGTGCCAGCAAATCTGGGGCCCGTAATGAAAAACTGTTTTTT.

A remark on this clone: Other DNA sequences in the same sample also yield this CDR3. The chain links TRBV27 to TRBJ1-1; unclear D gene. There are 13 residues in the CDR3. The germline CDR1 and CDR2 sequences are MNHEY and SMNVEV (reference sequence). V dropped 2 bases and J dropped 1 base, with 5 bases sitting between them. CDR3 nucleotides: TGTGCCAGCAGTTTAGGGCGGAACACTGAAGCTTTCTTT. As protein: CASSLGRNTEAFF.